Sequencing of this T cell receptor beta chain was carried out in a study of cytotoxic CD8 clonotypes in ibrutinib-treated CLL. Repertoires were generated with immunoSEQ multiplex PCR, while TCRdb's copy carries only in-frame clones and drops some. The repertoire holds about 200,000 clones, with approximately 79% as singletons. Study observations and caveats: Patients had baseline clonality above age-matched healthy donors, and this clonality moved with circulating CD8+ T-cell counts.

The V gene's germline CDR1 is ENHRY and CDR2 SYGVKD. V was pared by 2 bases and J by 2 bases, with 6 bases between. This CDR3 comprises 13 residues. A remark on this clone: Its antigen remains unknown.

Sequenced material: PBMCs, taken after 12 months of ibrutinib treatment. The sequence was obtained from a human donor with chronic lymphocytic leukemia. V usage is TRBV10-3 and J usage is TRBJ2-5, with D hard to call. Here the CDR3 DNA reads TGTGCCATCAGTGAGGACGGACAAGAGACCCAGTACTTC. Its translation: CAISEDGQETQYF.